A single T cell receptor beta chain is shown here with its context. Its antigen is undetermined. Looked up from germline, CDR1 is SGHVS and CDR2 is FNYEAQ. The CDR3 has 16 amino acids. The ends lost 2 bases at V and 3 bases at J; junction bases unmatched: 6. The data are from a study of T cells after posttransplantation cyclophosphamide. Study findings and constraints: Blood and skin or GI T cell repertoires showed limited TRB overlap. Recipient CMV seropositivity and CMV reactivation strongly tracked TRB clonality.

The data were produced by immunoSEQ multiplex PCR, yet TCRdb's version contains in-frame clones alone and is incomplete. The sample carries about 66,000 clones, around 93% recorded once. Peripheral blood was collected from the related graft donor on the marrow donation day. Sequences were obtained from PBMCs. The V gene is TRBV7-6, the J gene TRBJ2-3; TRBD1 agrees at 9 bases. The clonotype comes from a woman under 40 in good health and a related stem cell transplant donor. The CDR3 loop reads CASSLLGGQGTDTQYF. The CDR3 bases are TGTGCCAGCAGCTTATTGGGGGGACAGGGAACAGATACGCAGTATTTT.